A selection of T cell receptor beta chains follows, all from one sample in a study of neurological immune-mediated disorders. TCRdb re-derived calls from the 5' RACE reads in MiXCR, one entry per CDR3 protein. The sample contains about 26,000 distinct CDR3 sequences, approximately 3.2% of which appear only once. The sequenced sample consisted of PBMCs. The receptors shown here come from a woman in her 30s with multiple sclerosis. Both conserved end residues are part of each CDR3.

v_gene: TRBV25-1
j_gene: TRBJ2-1
CDR3aa: CASSSRNNEQFF

v_gene: TRBV6-5
j_gene: TRBJ2-7
CDR3aa: CASSRPGGGAFYEQYF

v_gene: TRBV15
j_gene: TRBJ2-6
CDR3aa: CATSRPAAGAKVLTF

v_gene: TRBV7-2
j_gene: TRBJ1-5
CDR3aa: CASSLAGQLNQPQNF

v_gene: TRBV20-1
j_gene: TRBJ1-5
CDR3aa: CSAGTGASNQPQHF

v_gene: TRBV4-2
j_gene: TRBJ1-1
CDR3aa: CASSHTGEANTEAFF

v_gene: TRBV20-1
j_gene: TRBJ2-7
CDR3aa: CSARSGLRTGDYEQYF

v_gene: TRBV3-1
j_gene: TRBJ2-6
CDR3aa: CASSQVPGANVLTF

v_gene: TRBV5-6
j_gene: TRBJ2-7
CDR3aa: CASSFRSMNPYEQYF

v_gene: TRBV6-1
j_gene: TRBJ1-5
CDR3aa: CASSERWDLVSNQPQNF

v_gene: TRBV5-5
j_gene: TRBJ1-1
CDR3aa: CASSRGTENTEAFF

v_gene: TRBV27
j_gene: TRBJ1-5
CDR3aa: CASSLRGTSNQPQHF

v_gene: TRBV27
j_gene: TRBJ1-1
CDR3aa: CASSQHFRQPNTEAFF

v_gene: TRBV6-5
j_gene: TRBJ2-3
CDR3aa: CASRLALQSDTQYF

v_gene: TRBV15
j_gene: TRBJ2-7
CDR3aa: CATSRDFTEPEQYF

v_gene: TRBV6-2/TRBV6-3
j_gene: TRBJ1-5
CDR3aa: CASRFRDTESNQPQHF

v_gene: TRBV9
j_gene: TRBJ2-3
CDR3aa: CASSVAPGGGDTQYF

v_gene: TRBV28
j_gene: TRBJ2-1
CDR3aa: CASTLAGALANEQFF

v_gene: TRBV28
j_gene: TRBJ1-4
CDR3aa: CASSLSEKLFF

v_gene: TRBV19
j_gene: TRBJ2-1
CDR3aa: CASTPTSGGMDEQFF

v_gene: TRBV29-1
j_gene: TRBJ2-3
CDR3aa: CSLRLAGGPTDTQYF

v_gene: TRBV5-1
j_gene: TRBJ2-4
CDR3aa: CASSLGGAVGNIQYF

v_gene: TRBV24-1
j_gene: TRBJ2-2
CDR3aa: CATRGQGAAGELFF

v_gene: TRBV20-1
j_gene: TRBJ1-2
CDR3aa: CSARVPRRQGENGYTF

v_gene: TRBV7-2
j_gene: TRBJ2-4
CDR3aa: CASSLRDRGPRAKNIQYF

v_gene: TRBV3-1
j_gene: TRBJ2-5
CDR3aa: CASSNLGQGAWETQYF

v_gene: TRBV6-2/TRBV6-3
j_gene: TRBJ1-1
CDR3aa: CASSYYRGTEAFF

v_gene: TRBV7-8
j_gene: TRBJ2-2
CDR3aa: CASSLVGSGRSGELFF

v_gene: TRBV20-1
j_gene: TRBJ2-3
CDR3aa: CSARDTRGSSTDTQYF

v_gene: TRBV12-3/TRBV12-4
j_gene: TRBJ1-1
CDR3aa: CASSPMGQGGDTEAFF

v_gene: TRBV10-3
j_gene: TRBJ2-1
CDR3aa: CAIRLAGGQDNEQFF

v_gene: TRBV20-1
j_gene: TRBJ2-7
CDR3aa: CSARTDYYEQYF

v_gene: TRBV7-9
j_gene: TRBJ2-7
CDR3aa: CASSFPPGQSLYEQYF

v_gene: TRBV12-3/TRBV12-4
j_gene: TRBJ2-1
CDR3aa: CASSPRTSGGNEQFF

v_gene: TRBV20-1
j_gene: TRBJ2-3
CDR3aa: CSANRLPGFEADTQYF

v_gene: TRBV6-1
j_gene: TRBJ2-5
CDR3aa: CASSVGLAGSETQYF

v_gene: TRBV29-1
j_gene: TRBJ1-5
CDR3aa: CSAAGTWGQNF

v_gene: TRBV12-3/TRBV12-4
j_gene: TRBJ2-1
CDR3aa: CASSSSSGGSYNEQFF

v_gene: TRBV7-2
j_gene: TRBJ1-1
CDR3aa: CASSLVLPGRGIRTEAFF

v_gene: TRBV10-3
j_gene: TRBJ2-1
CDR3aa: CAIRGTSEELYNEQFF

v_gene: TRBV20-1
j_gene: TRBJ1-1
CDR3aa: CSARDPGGANTEAFF

v_gene: TRBV12-3/TRBV12-4
j_gene: TRBJ2-1
CDR3aa: CASSLAGVRYNEQFF

v_gene: TRBV5-1
j_gene: TRBJ1-4
CDR3aa: CASSLIGAANEKLFF

v_gene: TRBV2
j_gene: TRBJ2-7
CDR3aa: CASSQQGAKQYF

v_gene: TRBV28
j_gene: TRBJ1-5
CDR3aa: CASSLGWGSSNQPQHF

v_gene: TRBV27
j_gene: TRBJ2-3
CDR3aa: CASSLSRLAGALSTDTQYF

v_gene: TRBV5-1
j_gene: TRBJ2-3
CDR3aa: CASRLAGVPDTQYF

v_gene: TRBV7-2
j_gene: TRBJ2-7
CDR3aa: CASSLLAGGRSYEQYF

v_gene: TRBV13
j_gene: TRBJ2-1
CDR3aa: CASRKWGGGINNEQFF

v_gene: TRBV7-9
j_gene: TRBJ1-5
CDR3aa: CASSPGGNQPQHF

v_gene: TRBV20-1
j_gene: TRBJ2-5
CDR3aa: CSAPWRETQYF

v_gene: TRBV7-9
j_gene: TRBJ2-1
CDR3aa: CASSPPRVAGEMKQFF

v_gene: TRBV5-6
j_gene: TRBJ2-7
CDR3aa: CASGQGGYEQYF

v_gene: TRBV5-1
j_gene: TRBJ2-5
CDR3aa: CASSLFGGRETQYF

v_gene: TRBV4-1
j_gene: TRBJ1-2
CDR3aa: CASSQDPGPAGKGYTF

v_gene: TRBV7-2
j_gene: TRBJ2-1
CDR3aa: CASSSPGQYASSYNEQFF

v_gene: TRBV7-2
j_gene: TRBJ1-5
CDR3aa: CASSSNLRQPQNF

v_gene: TRBV20-1
j_gene: TRBJ1-5
CDR3aa: CSARETGYSNQPQHF

v_gene: TRBV5-1
j_gene: TRBJ2-5
CDR3aa: CASSLVPSSETQYF

v_gene: TRBV7-8
j_gene: TRBJ2-1
CDR3aa: CASSSTSGRANEQFF